This T cell receptor (beta chain) was obtained from a study of PD-1 blockade in mismatch repair-deficient tumors. As to this clone: The antigen remains unidentified.

CDR1 SGHRS and CDR2 YFSETQ come from the germline V gene. V lost 0 bases and J lost 8, with 11 bases in between. The CDR3 length is 13 residues. Regarding the study as a whole: Rapid post-treatment expansion, then contraction, generally preceding radiologic response, marked tumor-resident clones.

The assay was immunoSEQ multiplex PCR, and TCRdb's table has in-frame clones only and misses some. The sample includes some 48,000 clones, roughly 80% of them seen just once. The TCR originated in an adult with mismatch repair-deficient cancer. The sample in question was peripheral blood, obtained around 19 weeks after starting pembrolizumab. This chain connects TRBV5-1 to TRBJ1-2; a weak D match, TRBD1 (6 bases). The CDR3 coding sequence is TGCGCCAGCAGCTTGGAGGGGGTCGACGGCTACACCTTC. Translating gives CASSLEGVDGYTF.